This TCR beta chain was observed in a study of blood T cells in healthy people across ages. Looking at the study overall: T cells yielded about one barcoded beta molecule per two cells through template switching.

Points on this clonotype: Its target is unknown.

Study-wide findings and caveats: Because sorting was not performed, PBMCs prevented conclusive naive versus antigen-experienced comparison.

CDR3 size: 13 residues. CDR1 MGHDK and CDR2 SYGVNS come from the germline V gene. Next came a second PCR, run for about 7 to 12 cycles, which used a sample-barcoded 5' primer along with a J-beta primer mix. MiXCR, applied by TCRdb to the 5' RACE reads, yields one record per CDR3 protein. The table lists 540,000 or so distinct CDR3 sequences, around 48% of them singletons. This chain links TRBV25-1 with TRBJ2-4; tentatively, D is TRBD1 or TRBD2 (5 bases each). Near its end, the DNA agrees better with TRBJ2-7, so the J call may be wrong. The receptor was isolated from a man at least 80 years old in good health. Sequencing was performed on blood. This CDR3 reads CASSERGVYEQYF. The CDR3 DNA is TGTGCCAGCAGTGAAAGGGGAGTCTACGAGCAGTACTTC.